This T cell receptor (beta chain) was identified during a study of blood T cells in healthy people across ages. The table lists this clonotype with a count of one. A second PCR, run for about 7 to 11 cycles, used a sample-barcoded 5' primer plus a J-beta primer mix. One entry per CDR3 protein results from TCRdb running MiXCR on the 5' RACE reads. The sample yields 800,000 to 950,000 distinct CDR3 sequences, roughly 28% seen once. The CDR3 runs to 17 residues. Germline values: CDR1 MNHEY, CDR2 SMNVEV (reference sequence). Trimming stripped 0 bases from V and 1 base from J, with 14 bases between. A further study also used this sample, focusing on T cells of mothers and their children.

The sample comprised blood. This sequence joins TRBV27 and TRBJ2-3; TRBD1 or TRBD2 may be the D gene (5 bases each). The TCR originated in a woman aged 35 to 49 in good health. CDR3 DNA sequence: TGTGCCAGCAGTTTATCGCCGAGGGGCTTAGGCACAGATACGCAGTATTTT. It yields the protein CASSLSPRGLGTDTQYF.